This TCR beta chain was sequenced during a study of T cell responses to AZD1222 COVID-19 vaccine. The data were produced by immunoSEQ multiplex PCR, yet TCRdb's version contains in-frame clones alone and is incomplete. The table records roughly 140,000 clones, 90% of them present only once. General observations from the study: The sample set comprised mostly white British donors with more females, and clonal diversity was possibly underestimated. Seropositive AZD1222 recipients at baseline numbered only five or six. CD4 TCRs linked to vaccination spanned spike, dominating at 160-218 and 743-854. Spike-specific TCR breadth and depth went up after people got two AZD1222 doses.

V gave up 3 bases and J gave up 2 bases; unmatched junction bases: 4. The germline CDR1 and CDR2 sequences are MNHEY and SMNVEV (reference sequence). This CDR3 is 14 amino acids long. Concerning this clone itself: Its antigen remains unidentified.

The material was peripheral blood, obtained on day 0 of AZD1222 vaccination. This clonotype originated in an adult in good health. The V call is TRBV27, the J call TRBJ2-7; 7 nucleotides align to TRBD1. CDR3 in amino acids: CASSLSTGAYEQYF. The CDR3 nucleotides read TGTGCCAGCAGTTTGAGTACAGGGGCCTACGAGCAGTACTTC.